This T cell receptor beta chain was profiled in a study of cytomegalovirus exposure and HLA in healthy donors. A note on this clone: No antigen is known for it.

PCR involved 60 Vbeta and 13 Jbeta primers. The method was immunoSEQ multiplex PCR; TCRdb's version includes in-frame clones alone and lacks a portion of them. The sample lists 150,000 or so clones; about 80% were seen once. CDR1 SQVTM and CDR2 ANQGSEA come from the germline V gene. The V end was cut by 0 bases, the J end by 6 bases, with 17 bases between. The CDR3 has 15 amino acids. Whole-study findings and limits: Listed as cytomegalovirus-associated were 150 or so TCR beta chains. Upon later analysis, HLA-associated TCR beta chains proved more clonally expanded than other, equally common chains. Immune exposure information available was restricted to CMV serostatus. Most TCR sequences were seen very rarely across donors, but some public TCRs occurred in many.

Sequencing was done on a sample of PBMCs. The V and J genes are TRBV29-1 and TRBJ1-2; D call uncertain. This receptor was taken from a man aged 30 to 45 in good health and CMV-seropositive. The CDR3 nucleotides are TGCAGCGTTGAAGAAAGAGCGAACGGGTGGGATGGCTACACCTTC. Its protein product is CSVEERANGWDGYTF.